What follows describes a single TCR beta chain. The sample is drawn from a study of T cells after yellow fever vaccination. V shed 4 bases and J shed 8 bases, with 10 bases lying between them. The CDR3 consists of 12 residues. CDR1 and CDR2 (germline): SGHDN, FVKESK. TCR cDNA was made by 5'RACE template switching, adding a universal primer site and UMIs. TCRdb re-called the 5' RACE reads with MiXCR, one entry per CDR3 protein. The table includes almost 600,000 distinct CDR3 sequences, approximately 12% detected once. The sequence derives from a man younger than 40 who received the YFV17D yellow fever vaccine. The sample consisted of PBMCs, taken on the day of the yellow fever booster vaccination. The V call is TRBV14, the J call TRBJ2-3; D is undetermined. As DNA, the CDR3 is TGTGCCAGCAGCCCGCCCTTAGCTACGCAGTATTTT. Protein sequence: CASSPPLATQYF.